This T cell receptor beta chain was captured by sequencing in a study of T-cell reconstitution after alpha-beta-depleted transplantation in children. Study results and limitations: Where some patients showed high TCRbeta diversity at day 60, it came from recipient T cells and thymic progenitors that had survived. Alpha-beta T cells present about two months after transplant were reported to originate from several hundred expanded graft clones. Once a year had passed after transplant, T-cell counts and diversity came mostly from newly produced T cells.

A TCRbeta library incorporating unique molecular identifiers was prepared. Using its own MiXCR run on the PCR reads, TCRdb lists one record per CDR3 protein. The sample consists of around 490,000 distinct CDR3 sequences, 11% of them appearing once. A few counts support this clonotype. Its antigen remains unknown. Compared with germline, one end of the junction differs, possibly owing to a read error. CDR3 length equals 13 residues. Germline CDR1 SGHAT, CDR2 FQNNGV. The source was PBMCs, mostly from graft donor cells, collected 180 days after TCRalphabeta/CD19-depleted stem cell transplant. This TCR derives from a female patient aged 2-9 years who had a stem cell transplant for aplastic anemia, so the T cells may come from the graft donor. This chain uses TRBV11-2 with TRBJ2-7; 7 positions match TRBD1. DNA for the CDR3: TGTGCCAGCAGCTTAGATGGAGTATTGGACAGGAGGTTC. Translated: CASSLDGVLDRRF.